This T cell receptor (beta chain) was observed in a study of OX40 agonist ivuxolimab in advanced cancers. Study summary: Patients with hepatocellular carcinoma, melanoma, renal cell or head and neck cancer made up the dose-escalation patients. Study-wide points: Blood T cells, both CD4+ and CD8+, expanded clonally by week 6 at 0.1 to 3.0 mg/kg. Nonresponders, in some cases, also had low normalized T-cell clonal expansion.

Notes on this clone: Its target is unknown. Different DNA sequences within this sample yield the same CDR3.

Researchers took blood at baseline, on cycle 4 day 1, and on cycle 7 day 1. Using immunoSEQ multiplex PCR, the repertoire was profiled, and TCRdb retains in-frame clones only, with some absent. The sample lists almost 85,000 clones; 86% were seen once. The ends were cut back, 2 bases at V and 4 bases at J, with 6 bases in the middle. Germline V gene sequence: CDR1 SGHRS, CDR2 YFSETQ. The CDR3 runs 12 residues. Specimen: CD4+ or CD8+ T cells sorted from blood, collected in a trial of the OX40 agonist ivuxolimab. The genes are TRBV5-1 and TRBJ1-1, with a possible D match to TRBD1 (5 bases). This clonotype was obtained from an adult with an advanced solid tumor such as melanoma, head and neck, liver or kidney cancer. Here the CDR3 reads CASSFGGTEAFF. CDR3 DNA sequence: TGCGCCAGCAGCTTTGGGGGCACTGAAGCTTTCTTT.